The next 5 T cell receptor beta chains were all read from a single sample in a study of cytotoxic CD8 clonotypes in ibrutinib-treated CLL. Generated by immunoSEQ multiplex PCR, the TCRdb table keeps only in-frame clones and is missing some. The sample holds about 140,000 clones; 65% to 85% are singletons and the top ten take approximately 7.6%. The specimen comprised PBMCs, sampled after 36 months of ibrutinib treatment. The origin of the receptors is a human donor with chronic lymphocytic leukemia.

The chain uses TRBV2 and TRBJ1-5, with TRBD1 identical over 7 bases. Germline V CDR1 and CDR2: SNHLY, FYNNEI. V trimming: 6 bases; J trimming: 0 bases; junction bases outside the gene matches: 8. This CDR3 spans 16 amino acids. The CDR3 here is CASRGTVLYSNQPQHF. CDR3 DNA: TGTGCCAGCAGGGGGACAGTTCTTTATAGCAATCAGCCCCAGCATTTT.

The chain recombines TRBV28 with TRBJ2-7; 8 positions agree with TRBD1. CDR1 and CDR2 (germline): MDHEN, SYDVKM. The V and J ends lost 11 bases and 2 bases, in that order; junction bases with no gene match: 5. The CDR3 consists of 12 residues. DNA for the CDR3: TGTGCCTCGCGGACAGGGCCCTACGAGCAGTACTTC. Protein sequence: CASRTGPYEQYF.

The V gene is TRBV6-5, the J gene TRBJ1-4; D not certain. Germline assignment: CDR1 MNHEY and CDR2 SVGAGI. The CDR3 length is 14 residues. V was shortened by 6 bases and J by 0 bases, with 8 bases between the two germline ends. The CDR3 DNA sequence: TGTGCCAGCAGCCCCGCGGCAACTAATGAAAAACTGTTTTTT. Its protein is CASSPAATNEKLFF.

The CDR3 sequence: CASSYVAGAYEQYF. The CDR3 region has the DNA TGTGCCAGCAGTTACGTGGCGGGAGCGTACGAGCAGTACTTC. This chain connects TRBV6-5 to TRBJ2-7, with 7 bases aligning to TRBD2. The germline gives CDR1 MNHEY, CDR2 SVGAGI. The CDR3 spans 14 residues. V lost 2 bases and J lost 4; bases outside the gene matches: 5.

V gene TRBV18 combines with J gene TRBJ2-7; TRBD1 aligns across 8 bases. CDR3 size: 14 residues. Unmatched junction bases numbered 5, after V lost 2 bases and J lost 5 bases. Germline assignment: CDR1 KGHSH and CDR2 LQKENI. For the CDR3, the DNA is TGTGCCAGCTCACCAACGGCAGGGGGCGACGAGCAGTACTTC. Translation: CASSPTAGGDEQYF.